A selection of T cell receptor beta chains follows, all from one sample in a study of response to subunit inactivated influenza vaccine. Using its own MiXCR run on the RT-PCR reads, TCRdb lists one record per CDR3 protein. The sample contains a few hundred thousand distinct CDR3 sequences, 12% to 15% of which appear only once. Source: PBMCs from blood, taken 11 to 12 days after vaccination. These receptors all come from a man aged 50 or older who received an inactivated influenza vaccine. CDR3s include the opening cysteine and the closing phenylalanine or tryptophan. D genes are given only for firm matches.

J | D | V | CDR3
TRBJ1-1 | - | TRBV2 | CASNGWRGTEAFF
TRBJ1-1 | - | TRBV7-2 | CASSLAAVTSMNTEAFF
TRBJ2-1 | TRBD2 | TRBV6-5 | CASSSRASGVYNEQFF
TRBJ2-5 | - | TRBV7-2 | CASSSGAAQETQYF
TRBJ2-2 | - | TRBV7-2 | CASSPLRGHSTGELFF
TRBJ1-6 | - | TRBV28 | CASSLGQEVPNSPLHF
TRBJ1-4 | - | TRBV11-2 | CASSSGLFNEKLFF
TRBJ2-6 | - | TRBV12-3/TRBV12-4 | CASSLTGLANVLTF
TRBJ2-1 | - | TRBV20-1 | CSASGPRWSEQFF
TRBJ2-2 | TRBD1 | TRBV24-1 | CATSDLGTGTNTGELFF
TRBJ1-2 | - | TRBV4-2 | CASSQDWSSIEGYGYTF
TRBJ1-4 | - | TRBV4-2 | CASSQDAFREKLFF
TRBJ2-3 | TRBD2 | TRBV5-1 | CASSDPGLAGGTQYF
TRBJ1-6 | - | TRBV28 | CASSYLLEGSPLHF
TRBJ2-3 | TRBD1 | TRBV24-1 | CATSDRTGGVDTQYF
TRBJ2-3 | - | TRBV11-2 | CASSSKGAPADTQYF
TRBJ2-2 | TRBD2 | TRBV5-1 | CASSVGLAGGGGELFF
TRBJ2-7 | - | TRBV5-1 | CASSQKPTYEQYF
TRBJ2-4 | - | TRBV20-1 | CSARDAAGIQYF
TRBJ1-6 | - | TRBV20-1 | CSAREATARGNSPLHF
TRBJ2-2 | TRBD2 | TRBV7-9 | CASSSTVSGLNTGEVFF
TRBJ2-5 | TRBD2 | TRBV24-1 | CATSDRTSGGIGTQYF
TRBJ1-1 | - | TRBV25-1 | CASGEGLLNTEAFF
TRBJ2-1 | TRBD1 | TRBV5-1 | CASSKQGGSSYNEQFF
TRBJ2-2 | - | TRBV10-3 | CAISENSMNTGELFF
TRBJ2-5 | TRBD2 | TRBV20-1 | CSAISGTSGSGTQYF
TRBJ2-2 | - | TRBV20-1 | CSAREQIFGELFF
TRBJ1-5 | - | TRBV10-2 | CASSPTWGARESQPQHF